Here is one TCR beta chain with its context. What it recognizes is unknown. CDR1 SGHAT and CDR2 FQNNGV come from the germline V gene. The CDR3 extends over 12 amino acids. V was trimmed by 7 bases and J by 7 bases, leaving 13 bases between them. The record originates from a study of T-cell memory formation after mild COVID-19. Across the whole study: There were largely donor-specific TCR clusters.

Study results and caveats: Later expanders leaned toward CD4+, whereas clones contracting from day 15 to 85 were balanced CD4/CD8. CD4+ contracting clones were mainly CM and EM; CD8+ ones, EMRA.

A single record per CDR3 protein comes from TCRdb applying MiXCR to the 5' RACE reads. The sample has about 470,000 distinct CDR3 sequences, roughly 25% seen once; the top ten hold around 12%. This chain joins TRBV11-2 and TRBJ1-2, with no clear D. Sequencing input: PBMCs or a T cell subset sorted from them (not recorded which). This receptor was identified in an adult woman who had mild COVID-19 (a few samples of this study predate the infection). Cell type and time point are not known. The chain's CDR3 is CASTNGFGGYTF. The CDR3 DNA reads TGTGCCAGCACCAATGGGTTCGGTGGCTACACCTTC.